Reported below is one TCR beta chain. Its antigen is currently unknown. This record belongs to a study of shared clonotypes between healthy human individuals. Study conclusions and caveats: How much donors shared clonotypes was expected to be affected by sequencing depth.

The CDR3 runs to 15 residues. Deletions cut 2 bases from V and 5 bases from J, with 10 bases between. CDR1 MGHRA and CDR2 YSYEKL come from the germline V gene. Profiling relied on immunoSEQ multiplex PCR, and the TCRdb table lists in-frame clones only, not all of them. The table has about a million clones, about 80% seen once. The receptor's source is a man aged 18-30 years in good health. The gene calls are TRBV4-1 and TRBJ1-6, with TRBD1 as a possible D gene (5 bases). The sequencing sample was made of memory CD4+ T cells sorted from blood. This sample's subset: CD45RA-negative fraction. CDR3 region: CASSQRQGDNSPLHF. CDR3 DNA sequence: TGCGCCAGCAGCCAAAGGCAGGGAGATAATTCACCCCTCCACTTT.